This T cell receptor beta chain comes out of a study of cytotoxic CD8 clonotypes in ibrutinib-treated CLL. Note on this clone: Its antigen is not identified.

Measured with immunoSEQ multiplex PCR; TCRdb has only the in-frame clones, and not every one. The profile shows around 20,000 clones, around 75% of them singletons. Study outcomes and limitations: Sampling of sustained-remission and progressing patients occurred at differing times. Clonality was higher at ibrutinib response and returned toward baseline at progression.

The source is a human donor with chronic lymphocytic leukemia. Sequencing was performed on PBMCs, taken before ibrutinib treatment.

CDR3 in DNA: TGTGCCAGCAGACCCGACAGGGGCGGCGGTGGCTACACCTTC. The encoded protein is CASRPDRGGGGYTF. The chain uses TRBV6-5 and TRBJ1-2, with 8 bases lining up with TRBD1. CDR1 is MNHEY, CDR2 SVGAGI, per germline. Trimming took 6 bases from V and 7 from J; bases not matched to a gene: 10. The CDR3 sequence is 14 residues long.